Sequencing of this T cell receptor beta chain was carried out in a study of CD8 T cells in Susac syndrome. Study-wide points: The relatively small number of individuals in the TCR sequencing and HLA analysis was acknowledged by the study.

An input of roughly 0.45 to 1 ug of RNA was subjected to reverse transcription using random hexamers. By means of immunoSEQ multiplex PCR, TCR beta CDR3 spanning 54 Vbeta and 13 Jbeta underwent amplification. TCRdb called the immunoSEQ multiplex PCR reads again in MiXCR, with one record for every CDR3 protein. This sample yields some 80,000 distinct CDR3 sequences, of which approximately 94% are seen a single time; 0.25% to 0.3% belongs to the top ten. Concerning this clonotype: Antigen: not known.

This CDR3 contains 16 residues. CDR1 SGDLS and CDR2 YYNGEE come from the germline V gene. The V and J ends lost 4 bases and 3 bases, in that order; junction bases with no gene match: 8. The sample consisted of CD8+ T cells from PBMCs. This receptor was obtained from a human donor in good health. This chain uses TRBV9 with TRBJ2-2, with 8 nucleotides matching TRBD2. CDR3 bases: TGTGCCAGCAGCTCAGGAACTAGCGGATACACCGGGGAGCTGTTTTTT. This sequence encodes CASSSGTSGYTGELFF.